A single TCR beta chain is shown here with its context. The data were taken from a study of blood T cell repertoires in COVID-19. Sequencing was performed with immunoSEQ multiplex PCR; in TCRdb, only in-frame clones are kept and a portion is missing. The sample lists hundreds of thousands of clones, 83% occurring once. Germline CDR1 reads SGHTS; CDR2 reads YDEGEE. V gave up 10 bases and J gave up 2 bases, with 12 bases separating them. The CDR3 length is 12 residues. The specimen was peripheral blood. The chain has TRBV5-8 and TRBJ1-1; D is undetermined. This sequence originates from a woman in her forties with active or convalescent COVID-19. CDR3 protein: CAGQDFNTEAFF. The CDR3 DNA sequence: TGTGCCGGGCAGGACTTCAACACTGAAGCTTTCTTT.